A single sample gave rise to the 23 T cell receptor beta chains below, sequenced in a study of beta chain features in type 1 diabetes. Study-wide results and caveats: TCRB CDR3 length was moderately but significantly reduced in all four CD4+ subsets of Type 1 diabetes patients.

The authors reverse transcribed all of the isolated RNA, so sequencing captured expressed TCRB transcripts. The assay was immunoSEQ multiplex PCR, and TCRdb's table has in-frame clones only and misses some. The sample shows fewer than 300,000 clones, under 13% of them seen only once. These receptors' targets are unknown. The sample taken for sequencing was naive CD4+ T cells from blood. These receptors all come from a man aged 25-40 years with type 1 diabetes.

This clone was observed a few times. This chain uses TRBV6-5 with TRBJ2-5; D is uncertain. This CDR3 contains 16 residues. From germline, CDR1 is MNHEY and CDR2 SVGAGI. The V gene lost 0 bases and the J gene lost 0 bases, with 11 bases spanning the gap. In DNA, the CDR3 is TGTGCCAGCAGTTACTCGGAGAGCACTTACCAAGAGACCCAGTACTTC. The encoded protein is CASSYSESTYQETQYF.

This clone was counted between two and nine times. The J gene is TRBJ2-7, the V gene TRBV18; tentatively, D is TRBD2 (6 bases). CDR1 KGHSH and CDR2 LQKENI come from the germline V gene. V dropped 3 bases and J dropped 7 bases, with 16 bases sitting between them. The CDR3 totals 14 residues. DNA for the CDR3: TGTGCCAGCTCACCCTCTGCGGGGAGGAAGGAGCAGTACTTC. It specifies CASSPSAGRKEQYF.

This clone came up a few times. The chain joins TRBV11-2 to TRBJ2-3; perhaps TRBD2 as D (6 bases). The CDR3 length is 11 residues. The germline gives CDR1 SGHAT, CDR2 FQNNGV. Trimming cost V 5 bases and J 8 bases, with 8 bases left between them. CDR3 region: CASSMGGTQYF. The CDR3 nucleotides are TGTGCCAGCAGCATGGGAGGTACGCAGTATTTT.

The genes are TRBV18 and TRBJ2-3; 10 bases match TRBD2. Germline V lookup: CDR1 KGHSH, CDR2 LQKENI. J was trimmed by 2 bases and V by 1 base; bases with no gene match: 3. There are 16 residues in the CDR3. CDR3 protein: CASSPLAGGHTDTQYF. The CDR3 nucleotides are TGTGCCAGCTCACCACTAGCGGGGGGCCACACAGATACGCAGTATTTT.

This clone was seen a handful of times. The J gene is TRBJ2-1, the V gene TRBV18; 7 bases agree with TRBD2. V shed 0 bases and J 6 bases; nucleotides not matched to a gene: 5. Germline CDR1 reads KGHSH; CDR2 reads LQKENI. The CDR3 spans 15 residues. The CDR3 sequence: CASSPPSGFSNEQFF. The CDR3 DNA follows: TGTGCCAGCTCACCACCTAGCGGGTTCAGCAATGAGCAGTTCTTC.

The chain joins TRBV9 to TRBJ1-2; tentatively, D is TRBD1 (6 bases). Germline CDR1 and CDR2: SGDLS and YYNGEE. This CDR3 region has 15 residues. The V gene lost 0 bases and the J gene lost 10 bases, with 19 bases spanning the gap. This CDR3 is CASSVGLGTIPDYTF. CDR3 in DNA: TGTGCCAGCAGCGTAGGTCTCGGGACAATACCGGACTACACCTTC.

The chain recombines TRBV25-1 with TRBJ1-6; the D is unclear. Germline lookup yields CDR1 MGHDK and CDR2 SYGVNS. This CDR3 is 15 amino acids long. With 5 bases removed from V and 8 bases from J, the gap between germline ends came to 16 bases. In nucleotides, the CDR3 is TGTGCCAGCAGTCCTCGGGGAGGTCAAGATTCACCCCTCCACTTT. Translating it yields CASSPRGGQDSPLHF.

The chain uses TRBV9 and TRBJ2-5; D not resolved. This CDR3 region has 13 residues. Trimming shortened V by 0 bases and J by 7 bases, and 10 bases separated the two germline ends. Germline CDR1 is SGDLS and CDR2 is YYNGEE. The CDR3 DNA follows: TGTGCCAGCAGCGTAGACGCCCCAGGGACCCAGTACTTC. Translating gives CASSVDAPGTQYF.

CDR3 bases: TGCAGCGTTGACGCTAGCGGGGGCGATGAGCAGTTCTTC. This codes for CSVDASGGDEQFF. The J gene is TRBJ2-1, the V gene TRBV29-1; 10 positions match TRBD2. This CDR3 spans 13 amino acids. CDR1 is SQVTM, CDR2 ANQGSEA, per germline. With 3 bases clipped from V and 8 bases from J, the junction kept 4 bases outside the gene matches.

J is TRBJ2-7 and V is TRBV9; D gene ambiguous. Trimming took off 0 bases at V and 7 bases at J, with 11 bases between the two ends. CDR1 is SGDLS and CDR2 is YYNGEE in the germline V gene. This CDR3 spans 13 amino acids. The chain's CDR3 is CASSVEASSEQYF. The CDR3 nucleotides read TGTGCCAGCAGCGTAGAGGCTAGTAGTGAGCAGTACTTC.

The chain has TRBV6-1 and TRBJ1-5, with D maybe TRBD1 (5 bases). The CDR3 has 12 residues. Between the trimmed V and J ends, which lost 5 bases and 9 bases, there was a span of 11 bases. Germline lookup yields CDR1 MNHNS and CDR2 SASEGT. CDR3 sequence: CASSPGWWPQHF. For the CDR3, the DNA is TGTGCCAGCAGTCCAGGGTGGTGGCCCCAGCATTTT.

The chain uses TRBV18 and TRBJ2-7; D unresolved. From germline, CDR1 is KGHSH and CDR2 LQKENI. The CDR3 consists of 12 residues. V lost 1 base and J lost 6, with 7 bases in between. CDR3 loop: CASSPLTTEQYF. In DNA form, the CDR3 reads TGTGCCAGCTCACCACTAACAACCGAGCAGTACTTC. The whole variable domain, remainder taken from reference TRBV18 and TRBJ2-7, is NAGVMQNPRHLVRRRGQEARLRCSPMKGHSHVYWYRQLPEEGLKFMVYLQKENIIDESGMPKERFSAEFPKEGPSILRIQQVVRGDSAAYFCASSPLTTEQYFGPGTRLTVT.

The V call is TRBV5-4, the J call TRBJ2-5; 9 nucleotides match TRBD2. With 4 bases clipped from V and 5 bases from J, the junction kept 6 bases outside the gene matches. Germline CDR1 is SGHNT and CDR2 is YYREEE (reference sequence). The CDR3 is 14 residues long. CDR3 sequence: CASSAGTSSETQYF. For the CDR3, the DNA is TGTGCCAGCAGCGCCGGGACTAGCAGTGAGACCCAGTACTTC. Full variable domain (outside the CDR3, taken from reference TRBV5-4 and TRBJ2-5): ETGVTQSPTHLIKTRGQQVTLRCSSQSGHNTVSWYQQALGQGPQFIFQYYREEENGRGNFPPRFSGLQFPNYSSELNVNALELDDSALYLCASSAGTSSETQYFGPGTRLLVL.

The table lists this clone with a few counts. The rearrangement links TRBV11-1 to TRBJ2-5, with TRBD2 matching over 7 bases. This CDR3 region has 15 residues. Germline V CDR1 and CDR2: SGHAT, FQDESV (reference sequence). J was trimmed by 1 base and V by 2 bases; bases with no gene match: 4. The CDR3 reads CASSLSGGFQETQYF. The CDR3 nucleotides are TGTGCCAGCAGCTTATCGGGGGGATTCCAAGAGACCCAGTACTTC.

The chain uses TRBV7-8 and TRBJ1-5; no firm D call. This CDR3 region has 14 residues. In germline, CDR1 is SGHVS, CDR2 FQNEAQ. V was trimmed by 3 bases and J by 2 bases, leaving 8 bases between them. The CDR3 region has the DNA TGTGCCAGCAGCTTGGGGAGGGGCAATCAGCCCCAGCATTTT. This encodes CASSLGRGNQPQHF.

This clone came up a few times. The chain recombines TRBV19 with TRBJ2-1; 10 positions match TRBD2. The CDR3 runs 17 residues. Unmatched junction bases numbered 5, after V lost 3 bases and J lost 0 bases. Germline assignment: CDR1 LNHDA and CDR2 SQIVND (reference sequence). Here the CDR3 reads CASSILSGGASYNEQFF. The CDR3 DNA is TGTGCCAGTAGTATCCTGAGCGGGGGGGCCTCCTACAATGAGCAGTTCTTC.

The chain carries TRBV5-1 and TRBJ2-7; maybe TRBD1 (6 bases). This CDR3 has 13 residues. The V end was cut by 4 bases, the J end by 6 bases, with 14 bases between. Germline CDR1 is SGHRS and CDR2 is YFSETQ. CDR3 DNA sequence: TGCGCCAGCAGCCCCCCAGGGGCGCGCGAGCAGTACTTC. As protein: CASSPPGAREQYF.

This clone showed up just a few times. The CDR3: CASSSDRGPYNEQFF. The CDR3 DNA reads TGTGCCAGCAGCTCTGACAGGGGGCCTTACAATGAGCAGTTCTTC. This chain links TRBV7-3 with TRBJ2-1, with 10 positions matching TRBD1. The V gene end was trimmed by 4 bases and the J gene end by 4 bases; junction bases not matched to a gene: 4. The CDR3 loop spans 15 amino acids. Germline V CDR1 and CDR2: SGHTA, FQGTGA. The whole variable domain, remainder taken from reference TRBV7-3 and TRBJ2-1, is GAGVSQTPSNKVTEKGKYVELRCDPISGHTALYWYRQSLGQGPEFLIYFQGTGAADDSGLPNDRFFAVRPEGSVSTLKIQRTERGDSAVYLCASSSDRGPYNEQFFGPGTRLTVL.

The rearrangement links TRBV28 to TRBJ2-1; maybe TRBD2 (5 bases). CDR1 and CDR2 from the germline V gene are MDHEN and SYDVKM. V was pared by 8 bases and J by 9 bases, with 14 bases between. This CDR3 spans 12 amino acids. The CDR3 nucleotides are TGTGCCAGCGAGGGCGGGCTCGGTGAGCAGTTCTTC. As protein: CASEGGLGEQFF.

This clone came up a few times. This chain uses TRBV2 with TRBJ1-2, with D unclear. V dropped 3 bases and J dropped 3 bases, with 8 bases sitting between them. CDR3 size: 13 residues. From germline, CDR1 is SNHLY and CDR2 FYNNEI. The CDR3 sequence: CASSELLDYGYTF. The CDR3 DNA sequence: TGTGCCAGCAGTGAGCTGTTAGACTATGGCTACACCTTC.

Only a few counts were recorded for this clone. This chain connects TRBV6-5 to TRBJ1-5; D is unclear. CDR3 length: 14 amino acids. CDR1 and CDR2 (germline): MNHEY, SVGAGI. V dropped 4 bases and J dropped 0 bases, with 7 bases sitting between them. CDR3: CASSFVLSNQPQHF. The CDR3, as DNA: TGTGCCAGCAGTTTTGTACTTAGCAATCAGCCCCAGCATTTT.

This sequence joins TRBV29-1 and TRBJ1-1; TRBD1 might be the D (5 bases). The CDR3 runs 13 residues. Germline lookup yields CDR1 SQVTM and CDR2 ANQGSEA. V dropped 0 bases and J dropped 1 base, with 6 bases sitting between them. The CDR3 here is CSVEEQENTEAFF. The DNA of the CDR3 is TGCAGCGTTGAAGAACAGGAGAACACTGAAGCTTTCTTT.

There are a few counts of this clone. This chain joins TRBV30 and TRBJ2-3, with D hard to call. V dropped 2 bases and J dropped 6 bases, with 6 bases sitting between them. CDR1 and CDR2 from the germline V gene are GTSNPN and SVGIG (reference sequence). This CDR3 contains 11 residues. The CDR3 sequence: CAWSPVDTQYF. The CDR3 region has the DNA TGTGCCTGGAGTCCCGTGGATACGCAGTATTTT.